This T cell receptor beta chain was documented in a study of T cell responses to AZD1222 COVID-19 vaccine. Turning to the study itself: Second-dose intervals of approximately 4 or approximately 12 weeks were pooled. Study-wide results and caveats: Seropositive AZD1222 recipients at baseline numbered only five or six. After the peak T cell response, and only then, were repertoires sampled.

Looked up from germline, CDR1 is SGHVS and CDR2 is FQNEAQ. V was cut by 0 bases and J by 4 bases, with 4 bases left in between. The CDR3 is made up of 13 amino acids. Comments on this clone: Its antigen is not known.

This table comes from immunoSEQ multiplex PCR, and its TCRdb copy is limited to in-frame clones, with some not included. The sample has about 140,000 clones, about 92% seen once. The genes are TRBV7-8 and TRBJ1-3; D not resolved. The TCR originated in an adult in good health. This sample comprised peripheral blood, obtained on day 0 of AZD1222 vaccination. The CDR3 here is CASSLAIGNTIYF. CDR3 nucleotide sequence: TGTGCCAGCAGCTTAGCTATAGGAAACACCATATATTTT. The whole variable domain, remainder taken from reference TRBV7-8 and TRBJ1-3, is GAGVSQSPRYKVAKRGQDVALRCDPISGHVSLFWYQQALGQGPEFLTYFQNEAQLDKSGLPSDRFFAERPEGSVSTLKIQRTQQEDSAVYLCASSLAIGNTIYFGEGSWLTVV.